This TCR beta chain was identified during a study of blood T cell repertoires in COVID-19. Overall study: Samples taken during acute and convalescent COVID-19 were collected in the United States, Italy and Spain. PBMCs, B-cell-depleted T cells, or T cells were the source of the cDNA or gDNA that made up the material.

Per the study methods: Estimated nucleated cell counts came from reference gene primer amplification. Generated by immunoSEQ multiplex PCR, the TCRdb table keeps only in-frame clones and is missing some. The V and J calls and clone size were taken over from that table, and D and trimming were inferred from the DNA. The data hold fewer than 150,000 clones, with around 87% observed a single time. The V gene's germline CDR1 is SEHNR and CDR2 FQNEAQ (reference sequence). CDR3 length: 18 amino acids. V dropped 5 bases and J dropped 0 bases, with 17 bases sitting between them. This chain connects TRBV7-9 to TRBJ2-6, with no clear D. Sequencing was performed on peripheral blood. The sequence came from a woman in her 40s with acute or convalescent COVID-19. The CDR3 sequence: CASSLRAGRISGANVLTF. The CDR3 DNA is TGTGCCAGCAGCCTGAGAGCCGGTAGAATCTCTGGGGCCAACGTCCTGACTTTC.